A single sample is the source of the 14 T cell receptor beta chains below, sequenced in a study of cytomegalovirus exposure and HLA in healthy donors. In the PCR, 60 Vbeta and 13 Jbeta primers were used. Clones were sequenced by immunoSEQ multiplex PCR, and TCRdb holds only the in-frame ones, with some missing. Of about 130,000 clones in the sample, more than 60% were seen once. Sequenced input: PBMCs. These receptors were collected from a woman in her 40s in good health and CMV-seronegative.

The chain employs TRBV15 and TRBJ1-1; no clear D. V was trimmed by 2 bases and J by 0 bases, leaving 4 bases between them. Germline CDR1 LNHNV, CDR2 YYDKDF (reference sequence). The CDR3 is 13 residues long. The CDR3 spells CATSRLLNTEAFF. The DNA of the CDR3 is TGTGCCACCAGCAGACTACTGAACACTGAAGCTTTCTTT. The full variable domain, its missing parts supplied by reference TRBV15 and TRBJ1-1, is DAMVIQNPRYQVTQFGKPVTLSCSQTLNHNVMYWYQQKSSQAPKLLFHYYDKDFNNEADTPDNFQSRRPNTSFCFLDIRSPGLGDTAMYLCATSRLLNTEAFFGQGTRLTVV.

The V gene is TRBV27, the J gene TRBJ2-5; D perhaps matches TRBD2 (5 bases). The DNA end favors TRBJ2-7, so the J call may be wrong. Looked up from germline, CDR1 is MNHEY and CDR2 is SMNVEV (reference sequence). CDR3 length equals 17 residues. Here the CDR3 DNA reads TGTGCCAGCAGTTTTCTTGGTATGGCCGGGGTCCCCTACGAGCAGTACTTC. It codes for CASSFLGMAGVPYEQYF.

Written as DNA, the CDR3 is TGTGCCAGCTTCCACCGTGGTAGCGGGGGGCCCGATAAATTCTACGAGCAGTACTTC. As protein: CASFHRGSGGPDKFYEQYF. The rearrangement links TRBV21-1 to TRBJ2-7; the table calls TRBD2, which could not be checked here. TRBV21-1 is reported as a pseudogene. This CDR3 spans 19 amino acids.

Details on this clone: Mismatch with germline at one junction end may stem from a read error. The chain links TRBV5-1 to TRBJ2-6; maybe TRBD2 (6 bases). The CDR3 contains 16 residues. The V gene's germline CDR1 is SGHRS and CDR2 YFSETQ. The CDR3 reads CASSLGGDSGANGLTF. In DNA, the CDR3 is TGCGCCAGCAGCTTGGGTGGGGACTCTGGGGCCAACGGCCTGACTTTC.

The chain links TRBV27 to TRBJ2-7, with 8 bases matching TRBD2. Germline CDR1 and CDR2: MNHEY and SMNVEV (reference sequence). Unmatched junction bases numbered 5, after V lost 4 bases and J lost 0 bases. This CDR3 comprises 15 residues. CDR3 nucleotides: TGTGCCAGCAGTTCCTCGGGGGGGCGCTCCTACGAGCAGTACTTC. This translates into CASSSSGGRSYEQYF.

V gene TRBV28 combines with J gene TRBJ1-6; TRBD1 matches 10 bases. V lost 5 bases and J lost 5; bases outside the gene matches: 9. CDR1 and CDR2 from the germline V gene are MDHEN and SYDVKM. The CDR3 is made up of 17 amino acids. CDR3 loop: CASSPPRQGADNSPLHF. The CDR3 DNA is TGTGCCAGCAGTCCCCCACGACAGGGGGCAGATAATTCACCCCTCCACTTT. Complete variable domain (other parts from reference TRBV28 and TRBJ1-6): DVKVTQSSRYLVKRTGEKVFLECVQDMDHENMFWYRQDPGLGLRLIYFSYDVKMKEKGDIPEGYSVSREKKERFSLILESASTNQTSMYLCASSPPRQGADNSPLHFGNGTRLTVT.

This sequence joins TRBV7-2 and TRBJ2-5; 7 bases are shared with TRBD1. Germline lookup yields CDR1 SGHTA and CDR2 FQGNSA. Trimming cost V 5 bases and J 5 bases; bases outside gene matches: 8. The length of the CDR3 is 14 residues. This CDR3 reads CASSKRQGMETQYF. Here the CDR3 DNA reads TGTGCCAGCAGCAAACGACAGGGAATGGAGACCCAGTACTTC.

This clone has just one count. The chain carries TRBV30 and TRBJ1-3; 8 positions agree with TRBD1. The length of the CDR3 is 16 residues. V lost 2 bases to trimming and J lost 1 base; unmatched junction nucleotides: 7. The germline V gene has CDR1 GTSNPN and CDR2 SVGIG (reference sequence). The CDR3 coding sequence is TGTGCCTGGAGTTTCGGACAGGGTAATTCTGGAAACACCATATATTTT. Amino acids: CAWSFGQGNSGNTIYF.

The CDR3 is CASSTLQGAGGYTF. As DNA, the CDR3 is TGTGCCAGCAGTACCCTTCAGGGGGCAGGCGGCTACACCTTC. The V call is TRBV27, the J call TRBJ1-2; 8 nucleotides align to TRBD1. This CDR3 is built from 14 residues. J was trimmed by 8 bases and V by 5 bases; bases with no gene match: 10. Germline assignment: CDR1 MNHEY and CDR2 SMNVEV (reference sequence).

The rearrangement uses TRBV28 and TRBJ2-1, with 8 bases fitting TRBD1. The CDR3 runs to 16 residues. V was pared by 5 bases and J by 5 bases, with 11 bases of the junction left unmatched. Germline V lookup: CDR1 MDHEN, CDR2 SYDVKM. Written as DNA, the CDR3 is TGTGCCAGCAGTCCCACTCGACAGGGGAGCAACAATGAGCAGTTCTTC. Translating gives CASSPTRQGSNNEQFF.

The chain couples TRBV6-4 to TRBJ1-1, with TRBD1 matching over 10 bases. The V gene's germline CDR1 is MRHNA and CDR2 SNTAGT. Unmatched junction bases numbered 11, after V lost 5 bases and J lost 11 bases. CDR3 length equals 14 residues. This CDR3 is CASSPNPSGQGAFF. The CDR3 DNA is TGTGCCAGCAGTCCCAATCCCTCGGGACAGGGGGCTTTCTTT.

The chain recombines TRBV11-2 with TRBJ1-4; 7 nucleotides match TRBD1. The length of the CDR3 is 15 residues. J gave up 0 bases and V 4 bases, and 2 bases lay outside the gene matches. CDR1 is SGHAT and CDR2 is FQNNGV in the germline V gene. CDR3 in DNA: TGTGCCAGCAGCTCCGGACAGGCAACTAATGAAAAACTGTTTTTT. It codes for CASSSGQATNEKLFF.

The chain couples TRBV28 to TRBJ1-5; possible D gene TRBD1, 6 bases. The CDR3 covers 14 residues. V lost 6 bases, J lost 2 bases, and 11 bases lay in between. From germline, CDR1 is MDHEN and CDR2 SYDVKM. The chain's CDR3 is CASRQQGGNQPQHF. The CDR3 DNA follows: TGTGCCAGCAGACAACAGGGAGGCAATCAGCCCCAGCATTTT. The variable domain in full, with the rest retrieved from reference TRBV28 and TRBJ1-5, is DVKVTQSSRYLVKRTGEKVFLECVQDMDHENMFWYRQDPGLGLRLIYFSYDVKMKEKGDIPEGYSVSREKKERFSLILESASTNQTSMYLCASRQQGGNQPQHFGDGTRLSIL.

This CDR3 is CASSLAGTVLIETQYF. The DNA for the CDR3 is TGCGCCAGCAGCTTAGCCGGGACAGTATTGATAGAGACCCAGTACTTC. This rearrangement joins TRBV5-1 to TRBJ2-5, with TRBD1 matching over 7 bases. J lost 4 bases, V lost 2 bases, and 11 bases had no gene match. The V gene's germline CDR1 is SGHRS and CDR2 YFSETQ. This CDR3 contains 16 residues.